This TCR beta chain was sequenced for a study of OX40 agonist ivuxolimab in advanced cancers. V dropped 1 base and J dropped 2 bases, with 9 bases sitting between them. Germline assignment: CDR1 SGHAT and CDR2 FQNNGV. The CDR3 sequence is 14 residues long. Sequenced by immunoSEQ multiplex PCR; TCRdb stores in-frame clones only, minus some. This table holds around 63,000 clones, approximately 92% found once. The origin of this receptor is an adult with an advanced solid tumor such as melanoma, head and neck, liver or kidney cancer. The specimen was CD4+ or CD8+ T cells sorted from blood, collected in a trial of the OX40 agonist ivuxolimab. This rearrangement joins TRBV11-2 to TRBJ2-7, with no clear D. CDR3 in DNA: TGTGCCAGCAGCTTAGTCCTAGACGCCTACGAGCAGTACTTC. Protein: CASSLVLDAYEQYF.